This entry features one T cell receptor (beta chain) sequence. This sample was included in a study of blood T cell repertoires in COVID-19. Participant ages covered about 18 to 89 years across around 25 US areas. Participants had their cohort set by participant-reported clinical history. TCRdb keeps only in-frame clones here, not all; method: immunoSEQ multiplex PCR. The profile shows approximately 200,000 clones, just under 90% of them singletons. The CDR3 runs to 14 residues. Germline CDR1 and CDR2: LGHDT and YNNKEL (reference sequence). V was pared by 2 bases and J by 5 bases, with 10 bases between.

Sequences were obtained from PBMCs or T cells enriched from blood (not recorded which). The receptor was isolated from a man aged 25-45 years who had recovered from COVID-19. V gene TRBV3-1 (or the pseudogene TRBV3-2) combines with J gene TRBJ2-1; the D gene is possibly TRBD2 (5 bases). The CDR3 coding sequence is TGTGCCAGCAGCCAATATAGCGAGCACAATGAGCAGTTCTTC. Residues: CASSQYSEHNEQFF.